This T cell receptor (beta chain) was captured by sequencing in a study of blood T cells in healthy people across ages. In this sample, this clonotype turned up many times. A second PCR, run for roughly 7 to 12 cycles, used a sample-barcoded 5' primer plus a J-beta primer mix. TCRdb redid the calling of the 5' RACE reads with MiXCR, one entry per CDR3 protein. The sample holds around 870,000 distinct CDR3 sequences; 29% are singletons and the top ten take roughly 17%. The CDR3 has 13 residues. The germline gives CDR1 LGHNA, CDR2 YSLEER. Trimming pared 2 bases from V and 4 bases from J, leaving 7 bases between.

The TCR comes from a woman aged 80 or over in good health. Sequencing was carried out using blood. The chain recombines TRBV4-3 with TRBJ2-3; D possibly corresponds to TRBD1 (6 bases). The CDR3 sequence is CASSQWGPDTQYF. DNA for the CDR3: TGCGCCAGCAGCCAATGGGGGCCAGATACGCAGTATTTT.